These 2 T cell receptor beta chains originate from one sample sequenced in a study of identifying expanded T cells in peripheral blood. The repertoire was sequenced with immunoSEQ multiplex PCR; TCRdb's copy has only in-frame clones and lacks some. Here the sample spans about 94,000 clones, roughly 87% being singletons. The sequenced sample was blood. The receptors stem from a person between 18 and 75 years old in good health.

The chain joins TRBV9 to TRBJ1-5; D is uncertain. CDR1 SGDLS and CDR2 YYNGEE come from the germline V gene. Trimming stripped 4 bases from V and 7 bases from J, with 18 bases between. The CDR3 consists of 15 residues. The CDR3 loop is CASSPDGLAGQPQHF. The CDR3 nucleotides read TGTGCCAGCAGCCCTGATGGCCTGGCCGGACAGCCCCAGCATTTT.

The J gene is TRBJ2-1, the V gene TRBV7-9; D gene unclear. CDR3 length: 12 amino acids. Per the germline V gene, CDR1 is SEHNR and CDR2 is FQNEAQ (reference sequence). V was cut by 0 bases and J by 8 bases, with 5 bases left in between. The CDR3 coding sequence is TGTGCCAGCAGCTTAGCGGGATATGAGCAGTTCTTC. Translated: CASSLAGYEQFF. Full variable domain (missing parts from reference TRBV7-9 and TRBJ2-1): DTGVSQNPRHKITKRGQNVTFRCDPISEHNRLYWYRQTLGQGPEFLTYFQNEAQLEKSRLLSDRFSAERPKGSFSTLEIQRTEQGDSAMYLCASSLAGYEQFFGPGTRLTVL.